These 15 T cell receptor beta chains share one sample of origin, sequenced in a study of T-cell reconstitution after alpha-beta-depleted transplantation in children. A library of TCRbeta sequences, prepared with unique molecular identifiers, was generated. TCRdb reanalysed the PCR reads using MiXCR and keeps one entry per CDR3 protein. The sample contains 900,000 or so distinct CDR3 sequences, 15% to 20% of which appear only once. Sequencing was performed on PBMCs, mostly from graft donor cells, taken 360 days after TCRalphabeta/CD19-depleted stem cell transplant. Every receptor here comes from a male patient between 10 and 17 years old who had a stem cell transplant for acute lymphoblastic leukemia, so the T cells may come from the graft donor.

This clonotype was detected a few times. V usage is TRBV5-1 and J usage is TRBJ2-1; the match to TRBD2 covers 10 bases. CDR1 and CDR2 (germline): SGHRS, YFSETQ. J lost 7 bases, V lost 3 bases, and 10 bases had no gene match. The CDR3 extends over 16 amino acids. CDR3 residues: CASSWTSGRAGNEQFF. The CDR3 nucleotides read TGCGCCAGCAGCTGGACTAGCGGTCGTGCGGGGAATGAGCAGTTCTTC.

This clonotype was counted at least ten times. The chain carries TRBV20-1 and TRBJ2-2; 11 positions agree with TRBD2. Trimming at V came to 5 bases and at J to 8 bases, leaving 10 bases not matched to a gene. Per germline, CDR1 DFQATT and CDR2 SNEGSKA (reference sequence). This CDR3 has 15 residues. The CDR3 spells CSASGTSGPEGELFF. The CDR3 region has the DNA TGCAGTGCTTCCGGGACTAGCGGCCCGGAGGGGGAGCTGTTTTTT.

The gene calls are TRBV3-1 and TRBJ2-7; D possibly corresponds to TRBD1 (7 bases). Germline V gene lookup returns CDR1 LGHDT and CDR2 YNNKEL (reference sequence). The V gene lost 4 bases and the J gene lost 5 bases, with 18 bases spanning the gap. This CDR3 comprises 15 residues. The CDR3 nucleotides read TGTGCCAGCAGCCCAGGGGGGTTGAGGGCCAACGAGCAGTACTTC. This sequence encodes CASSPGGLRANEQYF.

The chain links TRBV7-9 to TRBJ2-1; D unresolved. Germline values: CDR1 SEHNR, CDR2 FQNEAQ (reference sequence). V was shortened by 1 base and J by 2 bases, with 9 bases between the two germline ends. The CDR3 consists of 15 residues. CDR3 protein: CASSLDRNPYNEQFF. In DNA, the CDR3 is TGTGCCAGCAGCTTAGACCGCAACCCCTACAATGAGCAGTTCTTC.

The chain links TRBV12-5 to TRBJ2-6; D possibly matches TRBD1 or TRBD2 (5 bases each). Germline V gives CDR1 LGHNT, CDR2 FRNRAP. This CDR3 has 18 residues. The germline V and J ends were trimmed by 1 base and 1 base, with 14 bases remaining between them. The CDR3 loop reads CASGLGIRDPSGANVLTF. The CDR3 nucleotides are TGTGCTAGTGGTTTGGGGATCCGGGACCCTTCTGGGGCCAACGTCCTGACTTTC.

A note on this clonotype: Mismatch with germline at one junction end may stem from a read error. This chain links TRBV7-3 with TRBJ2-2; 9 bases fit TRBD2. The CDR3 spans 15 residues. Germline V gene lookup returns CDR1 SGHTA and CDR2 FQGTGA. The DNA of the CDR3 is TGTGCCGGCAGCCTCCAGACTAGCGGCAGTGGCGAGCTGTTTTTT. Protein sequence: CAGSLQTSGSGELFF. Complete variable domain (other parts from reference TRBV7-3 and TRBJ2-2): GAGVSQTPSNKVTEKGKYVELRCDPISGHTALYWYRQSLGQGPEFLIYFQGTGAADDSGLPNDRFFAVRPEGSVSTLKIQRTERGDSAVYLCAGSLQTSGSGELFFGEGSRLTVL.

The chain couples TRBV20-1 to TRBJ2-1; D remains ambiguous. CDR1 and CDR2 from the germline V gene are DFQATT and SNEGSKA (reference sequence). Trimming cost V 6 bases and J 6 bases, with 15 bases left between them. The CDR3 extends over 13 amino acids. The CDR3: CSARLHLGNEQFF. The CDR3 DNA reads as TGCAGTGCCCGACTCCACTTGGGCAATGAGCAGTTCTTC.

Many counts were recorded for this clonotype. The V call is TRBV5-1, the J call TRBJ2-7; D not certain. Per germline, CDR1 SGHRS and CDR2 YFSETQ. V was shortened by 0 bases and J by 3 bases, with 10 bases between the two germline ends. The CDR3 contains 14 residues. This CDR3 reads CASSLERADYEQYF. The CDR3 bases are TGCGCCAGCAGCTTGGAACGAGCCGACTACGAGCAGTACTTC.

This clonotype occurred a few times. CDR3 loop: CASSLAPWGRRNGTEAFF. Written as DNA, the CDR3 is TGTGCCAGCAGCCTCGCGCCGTGGGGGCGACGGAATGGCACTGAAGCTTTCTTT. The chain has TRBV7-3 and TRBJ1-1, with a possible D match to TRBD1 (6 bases). Per germline, CDR1 SGHTA and CDR2 FQGTGA. V was clipped by 5 bases and J by 4 bases, with 26 bases between them. This CDR3 has 18 amino acids.

CDR3 loop: CASSRLYSGGSYEQYF. CDR3 sequence (DNA): TGTGCCAGCAGCCGACTTTATTCCGGGGGCTCCTACGAGCAGTACTTC. This chain uses TRBV4-2 with TRBJ2-7; tentatively, D is TRBD2 (6 bases). Trimming shortened V by 4 bases and J by 0 bases, and 16 bases separated the two germline ends. CDR3 length equals 16 residues. Per germline, CDR1 LGHNA and CDR2 YNFKEQ.

The chain combines TRBV20-1 with TRBJ2-3; no firm D call. The V end lost 1 base, the J end lost 6 bases, and 8 bases lay between the germline ends. CDR1 is DFQATT and CDR2 is SNEGSKA in the germline V gene (reference sequence). This CDR3 spans 12 amino acids. DNA for the CDR3: TGCAGTGCTAGAGCCCGTGTCGATACGCAGTATTTT. Protein product: CSARARVDTQYF.

The table lists this clonotype with a few counts. This chain connects TRBV9 to TRBJ2-1; a possible D gene is TRBD2 (5 bases). The V end was cut by 1 base, the J end by 8 bases, with 7 bases between. The CDR3 sequence is 12 residues long. Germline values: CDR1 SGDLS, CDR2 YYNGEE. The CDR3 bases are TGTGCCAGCAGCGTATACGGGGATGAGCAGTTCTTC. Translation gives CASSVYGDEQFF.

This clonotype was seen a handful of times. This sequence joins TRBV9 and TRBJ2-3; D is unresolved. The CDR3 runs to 12 residues. V lost 3 bases and J lost 3, with 5 bases in between. From germline, CDR1 is SGDLS and CDR2 YYNGEE. CDR3 sequence: CASSEATDTQYF. As DNA, the CDR3 is TGTGCCAGCAGCGAAGCTACAGATACGCAGTATTTT.

The genes are TRBV4-1 and TRBJ2-2; 10 bases line up with TRBD1. This CDR3 has 15 amino acids. Germline V lookup: CDR1 MGHRA, CDR2 YSYEKL. The junction had 8 bases not matched to a gene; V was cut back by 8 bases and J by 5 bases. CDR3 DNA sequence: TGCGCCAGCTTTCCGGGACAGGGGATTACCGGGGAGCTGTTTTTT. This sequence encodes CASFPGQGITGELFF.

V usage is TRBV5-6 and J usage is TRBJ2-4; 11 bases fit TRBD1. This CDR3 spans 19 amino acids. Germline V gene data show CDR1 as SGHDT and CDR2 as YYEEEE. Trimming took 3 bases from V and 0 from J; bases not matched to a gene: 11. CDR3 sequence reads: CASSSLDRGLEVAKNIQYF. In DNA form, the CDR3 reads TGTGCCAGCAGCTCCCTGGACAGGGGGCTCGAGGTAGCCAAAAACATTCAGTACTTC.